Listed here is a single T cell receptor (beta chain). Its antigen remains unidentified. This specimen belongs to a study of cytomegalovirus exposure and HLA in healthy donors. Study-level results: In a later analysis, across HLA loci, associated TCR counts were highest for DRB1, lowest for HLA-C. There were some V segments, including TRBV6-2 and TRBV6-3, excluded as indistinguishable.

60 Vbeta and 13 Jbeta primers were used in PCR. Generated by immunoSEQ multiplex PCR, the TCRdb table keeps only in-frame clones and is missing some. This table has about 140,000 clones, around 73% appearing once. CDR1 and CDR2 from the germline V gene are SQVTM and ANQGSEA. V gave up 4 bases and J gave up 6 bases; unmatched junction bases: 10. The CDR3 is made up of 15 amino acids. The sequenced material came from PBMCs. The chain joins TRBV29-1 to TRBJ2-1; TRBD2 matches at 9 bases. This TCR derives from a female donor in good health and CMV-seronegative. The CDR3 DNA reads as TGCAGCGTTGTACCGCTAGCGGGATCCCGCAATGAGCAGTTCTTC. Its protein product is CSVVPLAGSRNEQFF.